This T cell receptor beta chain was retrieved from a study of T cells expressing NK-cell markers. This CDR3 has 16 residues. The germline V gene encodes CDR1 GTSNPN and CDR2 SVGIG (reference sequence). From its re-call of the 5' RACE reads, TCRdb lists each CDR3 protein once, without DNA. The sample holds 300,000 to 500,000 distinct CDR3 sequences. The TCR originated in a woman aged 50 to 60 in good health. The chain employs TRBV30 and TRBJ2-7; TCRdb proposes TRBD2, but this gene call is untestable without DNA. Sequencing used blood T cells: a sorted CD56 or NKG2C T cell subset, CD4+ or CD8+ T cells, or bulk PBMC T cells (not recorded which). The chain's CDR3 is CAWMGTSGSRVYEQYF. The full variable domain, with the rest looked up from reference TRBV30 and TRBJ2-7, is SQTIHQWPATLVQPVGSPLSLECTVEGTSNPNLYWYRQAAGRGLQLLFYSVGIGQISSEVPQNLSASRPQDRQFILSSKKLLLSDSGFYLCAWMGTSGSRVYEQYFGPGTRLTVT.